Shown below are 29 T cell receptor beta chains from a single sample sequenced in a study of blood T cell repertoires in COVID-19. Sequencing was performed with immunoSEQ multiplex PCR; in TCRdb, only in-frame clones are kept and a portion is missing. Of about 58,000 clones in the sample, 78% were seen once. Sequenced material: peripheral blood. The receptors shown here come from a human donor in a cohort sampled during active COVID-19.

This chain links TRBV4-2 with TRBJ1-4; D possibly corresponds to TRBD1 (5 bases). V dropped 1 base and J dropped 6 bases, with 12 bases sitting between them. CDR1 and CDR2 (germline): LGHNA, YNFKEQ. The CDR3 contains 15 residues. The CDR3 loop is CASSQVFGGDEKLFF. The CDR3, as DNA: TGTGCCAGCAGCCAAGTTTTCGGGGGGGATGAAAAACTGTTTTTT.

This clone was seen more than once but under ten times. This chain connects TRBV5-1 to TRBJ2-3, with TRBD1 identical over 11 bases. Germline assignment: CDR1 SGHRS and CDR2 YFSETQ. J gave up 4 bases and V 4 bases, and 5 bases lay outside the gene matches. The CDR3 loop spans 15 amino acids. CDR3 nucleotides: TGCGCCAGCAGCGCAGGGACAGGGGGTCCAGATACGCAGTATTTT. Protein: CASSAGTGGPDTQYF.

The chain combines TRBV27 with TRBJ2-3, with D perhaps matching TRBD1 (6 bases). The germline V gene encodes CDR1 MNHEY and CDR2 SMNVEV (reference sequence). V lost 6 bases and J lost 4, with 14 bases in between. The CDR3 loop spans 14 amino acids. This chain's CDR3 is CASRTGYFADTQYF. CDR3 in DNA: TGTGCCAGCAGAACAGGGTATTTTGCAGATACGCAGTATTTT.

The table lists this clone with a few counts. J is TRBJ2-1 and V is TRBV27; D possibly corresponds to TRBD2 (6 bases). Between the trimmed V and J ends, which lost 4 bases and 8 bases, there was a span of 15 bases. The germline gives CDR1 MNHEY, CDR2 SMNVEV (reference sequence). CDR3 size: 14 residues. This CDR3 reads CASSSRSGFDEQFF. The CDR3 DNA reads as TGTGCCAGCAGTTCCCGCAGCGGGTTCGATGAGCAGTTCTTC.

This clone was seen only once. The gene calls are TRBV28 and TRBJ2-7; no clear D. V was cut by 7 bases and J by 0 bases, with 13 bases left in between. Germline assignment: CDR1 MDHEN and CDR2 SYDVKM. The length of the CDR3 is 14 residues. The DNA for the CDR3 is TGTGCCAGCAACCGGCCGACTGCCTCCTACGAGCAGTACTTC. Amino acids: CASNRPTASYEQYF.

This rearrangement joins TRBV5-6 to TRBJ2-7; TRBD1 is a possible D gene (5 bases). The CDR3 consists of 16 residues. The germline V and J ends were trimmed by 0 bases and 2 bases, with 15 bases remaining between them. Germline values: CDR1 SGHDT, CDR2 YYEEEE. CDR3 protein: CASSLDWGRLTYEQYF. CDR3 nucleotides: TGTGCCAGCAGCTTGGACTGGGGCAGGCTGACCTACGAGCAGTACTTC.

DNA for the CDR3: TGTGCCAGCAGCCCGTTAGCGGGAGTCTCCTACGAGCAGTACTTC. It translates to CASSPLAGVSYEQYF. The chain has TRBV3-1 (or the pseudogene TRBV3-2) and TRBJ2-7; 9 bases map to TRBD2. CDR3 length: 15 amino acids. The J segment lost 0 bases and the V segment lost 4 bases, leaving 4 bases of the junction unmatched. Germline V lookup: CDR1 LGHDT, CDR2 YNNKEL (reference sequence).

This sequence joins TRBV2 and TRBJ1-2; 9 bases agree with TRBD1. Germline CDR1 SNHLY, CDR2 FYNNEI. The CDR3 loop spans 14 amino acids. With V trimmed by 10 bases and J by 5 bases, 11 bases remained unmatched. CDR3 bases: TGTGCCAACGGGAGGACAGGGGTACAGTATGGCTACACCTTC. Its translation is CANGRTGVQYGYTF.

The chain employs TRBV6-1 and TRBJ1-3; 8 bases map to TRBD1. The CDR3 spans 17 residues. Germline assignment: CDR1 MNHNS and CDR2 SASEGT. The junction had 10 bases not matched to a gene; V was cut back by 3 bases and J by 3 bases. The CDR3 sequence: CASSDRGLGSGGNTIYF. CDR3 bases: TGTGCCAGCAGTGACAGGGGGCTAGGCTCGGGTGGAAACACCATATATTTT.

A single count supports this clone. The genes are TRBV18 and TRBJ1-6; 7 bases map to TRBD1. With 1 base clipped from V and 0 bases from J, the junction kept 6 bases outside the gene matches. CDR1 is KGHSH and CDR2 is LQKENI in the germline V gene. This CDR3 has 18 amino acids. CDR3 in DNA: TGTGCCAGCTCACCACTTCAGGGACAGAGCTCCTATAATTCACCCCTCCACTTT. Its translation: CASSPLQGQSSYNSPLHF.

This chain joins TRBV19 and TRBJ1-2; 7 bases align to TRBD1. CDR1 LNHDA and CDR2 SQIVND come from the germline V gene (reference sequence). V lost 5 bases and J lost 5; bases outside the gene matches: 11. CDR3 length equals 15 residues. The CDR3 region is CASSYSGTAAYGYTF. The CDR3 DNA reads TGTGCCAGTAGTTATTCCGGGACAGCGGCTTATGGCTACACCTTC.

V and J are TRBV7-9 and TRBJ2-7, with 14 bases matching TRBD2. J was trimmed by 1 base and V by 4 bases; bases with no gene match: 3. CDR1 is SEHNR and CDR2 is FQNEAQ in the germline V gene (reference sequence). The CDR3 covers 16 residues. CDR3 DNA sequence: TGTGCCAGCAGCTCGGGGACTAGCGGGAGATCCTACGAGCAGTACTTC. Protein product: CASSSGTSGRSYEQYF.

The rearrangement joins TRBV28 to TRBJ1-2, with 7 bases that match TRBD1. This CDR3 comprises 14 residues. Germline trimming cut 3 bases from V and 4 bases from J; bases unmatched to any gene: 5. The germline V gene encodes CDR1 MDHEN and CDR2 SYDVKM. CDR3 bases: TGTGCCAGCAGTTTTTCACAGGGGATCTATGGCTACACCTTC. It specifies CASSFSQGIYGYTF.

This chain joins TRBV7-2 and TRBJ1-3; 7 bases fit TRBD1. This CDR3 spans 16 amino acids. Germline CDR1 is SGHTA and CDR2 is FQGNSA. J gave up 4 bases and V 5 bases, and 11 bases lay outside the gene matches. CDR3 region: CASSSRTGRSGNTIYF. The CDR3 coding sequence is TGTGCCAGCAGCAGCAGGACAGGAAGGTCGGGAAACACCATATATTTT.

The chain is built from TRBV12-3 or TRBV12-4 and TRBJ2-7; 7 nucleotides agree with TRBD1. CDR3 size: 12 residues. Trimming took 5 bases from V and 4 from J; bases not matched to a gene: 2. This chain's CDR3 is CASSLRGYEQYF. CDR3 nucleotide sequence: TGTGCCAGCAGTCTCAGGGGGTACGAGCAGTACTTC.

This chain links TRBV4-3 with TRBJ1-1, with D uncertain. Trimming left V 3 bases short and J 4 bases short, with 9 bases between. Germline CDR1 LGHNA, CDR2 YSLEER. The CDR3 runs to 13 residues. The CDR3 bases are TGCGCCAGCAGCCATGGACTGGGCACTGAAGCTTTCTTT. This sequence encodes CASSHGLGTEAFF.

The chain couples TRBV3-1 (or the pseudogene TRBV3-2) to TRBJ2-1; D is possibly TRBD1 (5 bases). The CDR3 is 15 amino acids. The germline V gene encodes CDR1 LGHDT and CDR2 YNNKEL (reference sequence). The V gene lost 1 base and the J gene lost 10 bases, with 17 bases spanning the gap. CDR3 residues: CASSQGAGLVDEQFF. CDR3 DNA sequence: TGTGCCAGCAGCCAAGGGGCAGGGTTAGTCGACGAGCAGTTCTTC.

The chain uses TRBV7-9 and TRBJ2-7; TRBD1 might be the D (5 bases). Per the germline V gene, CDR1 is SEHNR and CDR2 is FQNEAQ (reference sequence). The CDR3 totals 13 residues. V was clipped by 5 bases and J by 1 base, with 9 bases between them. In DNA, the CDR3 is TGTGCCAGCAGCCTTTCAGGGTCCTACGAGCAGTACTTC. Translated: CASSLSGSYEQYF.

This chain connects TRBV5-1 to TRBJ1-1, with D perhaps matching TRBD1 (5 bases). Germline-derived CDR1 and CDR2 are SGHRS and YFSETQ. V was clipped by 0 bases and J by 2 bases, with 11 bases between them. This CDR3 has 15 amino acids. Written as DNA, the CDR3 is TGCGCCAGCAGCTTGGTGCCAGGGCCCAACACTGAAGCTTTCTTT. Encoded protein: CASSLVPGPNTEAFF.

This chain links TRBV5-8 with TRBJ1-2; D not certain. The V and J ends lost 1 base and 4 bases respectively, with 8 bases between them. This CDR3 is built from 13 residues. The germline CDR1 and CDR2 sequences are SGHTS and YDEGEE. The CDR3 nucleotides read TGTGCCAGCAGCTTGAACCGGGGCTATGGCTACACCTTC. Translation gives CASSLNRGYGYTF.

This chain connects TRBV7-9 to TRBJ1-6; no clear D. Germline assignment: CDR1 SEHNR and CDR2 FQNEAQ (reference sequence). This CDR3 comprises 15 residues. Trimming removed 1 base from V and 10 bases from J, with 14 bases in between. The CDR3 reads CASSLELGAGSPLHF. As DNA, the CDR3 is TGTGCCAGCAGCTTAGAGCTGGGAGCGGGCTCACCCCTCCACTTT.

This chain connects TRBV19 to TRBJ2-7, with TRBD1 as a possible D gene (5 bases). Per the germline V gene, CDR1 is LNHDA and CDR2 is SQIVND (reference sequence). Trimming took off 3 bases at V and 2 bases at J, with 11 bases between the two ends. This CDR3 contains 14 residues. The CDR3 is CASSIRAGTYEQYF. For the CDR3, the DNA is TGTGCCAGTAGTATCAGGGCAGGGACCTACGAGCAGTACTTC.

The rearrangement joins TRBV6-4 to TRBJ2-6; D gene uncertain. With 6 bases removed from V and 0 bases from J, the gap between germline ends came to 12 bases. CDR3 length: 16 residues. The germline gives CDR1 MRHNA, CDR2 SNTAGT. CDR3 nucleotide sequence: TGTGCCAGCAGCCAGAGGCTGACCTCTGGGGCCAACGTCCTGACTTTC. Its protein product is CASSQRLTSGANVLTF.

The rearrangement joins TRBV3-1 (or the pseudogene TRBV3-2) to TRBJ1-1; 8 nucleotides agree with TRBD1. The length of the CDR3 is 14 residues. V lost 4 bases to trimming and J lost 5 bases; unmatched junction nucleotides: 6. Germline CDR1 is LGHDT and CDR2 is YNNKEL (reference sequence). CDR3 nucleotides: TGTGCCAGCAGCCGCCGACAGGGGAGGACTGAAGCTTTCTTT. It translates to CASSRRQGRTEAFF.

The V and J genes are TRBV3-1 (or the pseudogene TRBV3-2) and TRBJ2-7, with TRBD1 identical over 7 bases. Germline CDR1 and CDR2: LGHDT and YNNKEL (reference sequence). Trimming removed 4 bases from V and 0 bases from J; junction bases left unmatched: 6. The CDR3 consists of 15 residues. The CDR3 region is CASSRGTAGSYEQYF. The CDR3 coding sequence is TGTGCCAGCAGCCGGGGGACAGCCGGCTCCTACGAGCAGTACTTC.

The V and J genes are TRBV19 and TRBJ1-2, with D unclear. The CDR3 is 14 amino acids. V was pared by 5 bases and J by 4 bases, with 14 bases between. Looked up from germline, CDR1 is LNHDA and CDR2 is SQIVND (reference sequence). CDR3 DNA sequence: TGTGCCAGTAGTGCGGGAAGCGCGATCTATGGCTACACCTTC. It translates to CASSAGSAIYGYTF.

The rearrangement joins TRBV28 to TRBJ2-7; D is ambiguous. Germline assignment: CDR1 MDHEN and CDR2 SYDVKM. The length of the CDR3 is 12 residues. Trimming took off 2 bases at V and 6 bases at J, with 8 bases between the two ends. The CDR3 DNA is TGTGCCAGCAGTTTAGGTAGTCGCGAGCAGTACTTC. Its protein product is CASSLGSREQYF. The full variable domain, its missing parts supplied by reference TRBV28 and TRBJ2-7, is DVKVTQSSRYLVKRTGEKVFLECVQDMDHENMFWYRQDPGLGLRLIYFSYDVKMKEKGDIPEGYSVSREKKERFSLILESASTNQTSMYLCASSLGSREQYFGPGTRLTVT.

CDR3 nucleotides: TGTGCCAGCAGTTTAGGGGACAGGGCCTACAATGAGCAGTTCTTC. It translates to CASSLGDRAYNEQFF. The V gene is TRBV28, the J gene TRBJ2-1; 9 bases line up with TRBD1. The germline V gene has CDR1 MDHEN and CDR2 SYDVKM. The CDR3 consists of 15 residues. The V gene end was trimmed by 2 bases and the J gene end by 2 bases; junction bases not matched to a gene: 1.

The chain is built from TRBV3-1 (or the pseudogene TRBV3-2) and TRBJ2-7, with TRBD1 identical over 9 bases. Trimming cost V 4 bases and J 0 bases; bases outside gene matches: 7. This CDR3 comprises 16 residues. Germline assignment: CDR1 LGHDT and CDR2 YNNKEL (reference sequence). The CDR3 DNA sequence: TGTGCCAGCAGCCGTACCGGACAGGGGCCCTCCTACGAGCAGTACTTC. It encodes CASSRTGQGPSYEQYF.